This is a list of T cell receptor beta chains from one sample in a study of cytomegalovirus exposure and HLA in healthy donors. The data were produced by immunoSEQ multiplex PCR, yet TCRdb's version contains in-frame clones alone and is incomplete. The table includes some 140,000 clones, around 75% detected once. The sample was PBMCs. These receptors were collected from a man aged 25 to 40 in good health and CMV-seropositive. Each CDR3 is given with its conserved first and last residue. The order of the fields is D gene, V gene, clone size, J gene, CDR3 DNA, CDR3 protein. A D gene is named only where the DNA matches it firmly. Clone size is not always given. Where it is, it says once, few, many or a class for expanded clones.

NA,TRBV5-1,NA,TRBJ2-7,TGCGCCAGCAGCTTGGACGGAGGCCGAGCGTACGAGCAGTACTTC,CASSLDGGRAYEQYF
NA,TRBV9,NA,TRBJ2-1,TGTGCCAGCAGCTCCACCCCATGGGGCCTGAGGTCCTACAATGAGCAGTTCTTC,CASSSTPWGLRSYNEQFF
NA,TRBV6-6,NA,TRBJ2-5,TGTGCCAGCAGTCCCCAGGGCGGCCAAGAGACCCAGTACTTC,CASSPQGGQETQYF
NA,TRBV6-1,NA,TRBJ2-7,TGTGCCAGCAGTGCGTCAGGGTTTTACGAGCAGTACTTC,CASSASGFYEQYF
TRBD2,TRBV6-5,NA,TRBJ2-7,TGTGCCAGCAGGCTGGGACTAGCGGGATCTTACGAGCAGTACTTC,CASRLGLAGSYEQYF
NA,TRBV11-2,NA,TRBJ2-7,TGTGCCAGCAGCTCGACAGGCTACGAGCAGTACTTC,CASSSTGYEQYF
TRBD1,TRBV9,NA,TRBJ1-1,TGTGCCAGCAGCGTAGCTACAGGGGTAGAAGCTTTCTTT,CASSVATGVEAFF
NA,TRBV28,NA,TRBJ2-2,TGTGCCAGCAGCAGGGCGAACACCGGGGAGCTGTTTTTT,CASSRANTGELFF
NA,TRBV20-1,NA,TRBJ2-2,TGCAGTGCTAAGGAGACCGGGGAGCTGTTTTTT,CSAKETGELFF
NA,TRBV2,NA,TRBJ1-5,TGTGCCAGCAGTGAAGGGGCGGGGCCTTCACCTCAGCCCCAGCATTTT,CASSEGAGPSPQPQHF
TRBD2,TRBV7-7,NA,TRBJ2-3,TGTGCTAGCAGCCCTGGACTAGTGGCAGATACGCAGTATTTT,CASSPGLVADTQYF
TRBD2,TRBV18,NA,TRBJ2-5,TGTGCCAGCTCACCACTTGGGACTAGCTTAAGAGAGGCCCAGTACTTC,CASSPLGTSLREAQYF
TRBD2,TRBV15,NA,TRBJ2-1,TGTGCCACCAGCAGAGAATGGTCGGGAGCGGGGGAGCACAATGAGCAGTTCTTC,CATSREWSGAGEHNEQFF
NA,TRBV27,NA,TRBJ2-1,TGTGCCAGCAGAGGTCTAGGATACAATGAGCAGTTCTTC,CASRGLGYNEQFF
TRBD1,TRBV11-2,NA,TRBJ2-1,TGTGCCAGCAGCCAGACAGGGGTGAGAGACAATGAGCAGTTCTTC,CASSQTGVRDNEQFF
NA,TRBV28,NA,TRBJ1-2,TGTGCCAGCAGTTTACAGGGCTATGGCTACACCTTC,CASSLQGYGYTF
TRBD1,TRBV7-9,NA,TRBJ1-2,TGTGCCAGCACCCCTCATACTGACAGGGGGTCTGGCTACACCTTC,CASTPHTDRGSGYTF
NA,TRBV5-1,NA,TRBJ2-7,TGCGCCAGCAGCCAACAGGGCCACCCCTACGAGCAGTACTTC,CASSQQGHPYEQYF
NA,TRBV9,once,TRBJ2-3,TGTGCCAGCAGCGTAGAGGGGACTCTAAGCACAGATACGCAGTATTTT,CASSVEGTLSTDTQYF
TRBD1,TRBV5-3,NA,TRBJ2-5,TGTGCCAGAAGCTTGAGACTTGACAGGGAAGAGACCCAGTACTTC,CARSLRLDREETQYF
TRBD1,TRBV7-9,NA,TRBJ2-7,TGTGCCAGCAGCTTACTTCGACAGGGCGCTAGCGAGCAGTACTTC,CASSLLRQGASEQYF
TRBD1,TRBV2,NA,TRBJ2-6,TGTGCCAGCAGTCGGGACAGGACCGGGGCCAACGTCCTGACTTTC,CASSRDRTGANVLTF
NA,TRBV9,NA,TRBJ1-1,TGTGCCAGCAGCGTAGAAGGGGATGGATTAACTGAAGCTTTCTTT,CASSVEGDGLTEAFF
TRBD1,TRBV9,NA,TRBJ2-2,TGTGCCAGCAGCGCACAGGGGGCCCAGGTCGGGGAGCTGTTTTTT,CASSAQGAQVGELFF
NA,TRBV30,NA,TRBJ1-5,TGTGCCTGGAGTTTTGGAGGTGAAGGTCAGCCCCAGCATTTT,CAWSFGGEGQPQHF
TRBD2,TRBV19,NA,TRBJ2-7,TGTGCCAGTAGCCGGGGGGGGTCCGAGCAGTACTTC,CASSRGGSEQYF
NA,TRBV12-5,NA,TRBJ1-6,TGTGCTAGTGGTTTGGTCCGGGGGACCAAAATACACTCCTATAATTCACCCCTCCACTTT,CASGLVRGTKIHSYNSPLHF
TRBD1,TRBV5-1,NA,TRBJ2-5,TGCGCCAGCAGCTTACAGGGGGCTCAAGAGACCCAGTACTTC,CASSLQGAQETQYF
NA,TRBV10-3,NA,TRBJ1-4,TGTGCCGTATCCGCAGTGTGGTCAACTAATGAAAAACTGTTTTTT,CAVSAVWSTNEKLFF
TRBD1,TRBV11-2,NA,TRBJ1-5,TGTGCCAGCAGCCCACAGGGGGCTAGAAATCAGCCCCAGCATTTT,CASSPQGARNQPQHF
NA,TRBV28,NA,TRBJ2-4,TGTGCCAGCAGCCTTCGGGAAGGGGGCATTCAGTACTTC,CASSLREGGIQYF
NA,TRBV6-1,NA,TRBJ1-1,TGTGCCAGCAGGGTACTCAGGGGCATGAACACTGAAGCTTTCTTT,CASRVLRGMNTEAFF
TRBD1,TRBV18,NA,TRBJ1-5,TGTGCCAGCTCACTTGGGACAGGAACGAATCAGCCCCAGCATTTT,CASSLGTGTNQPQHF
TRBD2,TRBV27,few,TRBJ2-5,TGTGCCAGCAGTTTCCGGGGGGGACCTCAAGAGACCCAGTACTTC,CASSFRGGPQETQYF
NA,TRBV2,few,TRBJ2-1,TGTGCCAGCGGTGACAGCTACAGCTCCTACAATGAGCAGTTCTTC,CASGDSYSSYNEQFF
TRBD1,TRBV6-1,once,TRBJ1-2,TGTGCCAGCAGTGAGGCAGGGGGCAGCAACTATGGCTACACCTTC,CASSEAGGSNYGYTF
NA,TRBV15,few,TRBJ2-7,TGTGCCACCAGCCCTCCGGGCTACGAGCAGTACTTC,CATSPPGYEQYF
NA,TRBV6-1,NA,TRBJ1-1,TGTGCCAGCGACAGTGGAGGGGCGAACACTGAAGCTTTCTTT,CASDSGGANTEAFF
TRBD1,TRBV28,once,TRBJ1-1,TGTGCCAGCAGGCGGTGGGACAGGGCCACTGAAGCTTTCTTT,CASRRWDRATEAFF
NA,TRBV6-5,NA,TRBJ2-7,TGTGCCAGCAGTTACTACGGATACCGGGACAACGAGCAGTACTTC,CASSYYGYRDNEQYF
NA,TRBV5-6,NA,TRBJ1-1,TGTGCCAGCAGCTCCCCCCCGGACACTGAAGCTTTCTTT,CASSSPPDTEAFF
NA,TRBV19,few,TRBJ1-5,TGTGCCAGCAGGGGCGACAATCAGCCCCAGCATTTT,CASRGDNQPQHF
NA,TRBV4-3,NA,TRBJ1-5,TGCGCCAGCAGCCAAGGGGCGGGCGGTTTGTCCGGTTTTGAGCCCCAGCATTTT,CASSQGAGGLSGFEPQHF
NA,TRBV27,NA,TRBJ2-6,TGTGCCAGCAGCCTACAGAGTTTCTCTGGGGCCAACGTCCTGACTTTC,CASSLQSFSGANVLTF
TRBD1,TRBV27,few,TRBJ2-7,TGTGCCAGCAGTTTGATTCCGGGACAGGACCTTTACGAGCAGTACTTC,CASSLIPGQDLYEQYF
TRBD2,TRBV4-1,few,TRBJ2-3,TGCGCCAGCAGCCGGACTAGCGGGGGGGCTGAAGATACGCAGTATTTT,CASSRTSGGAEDTQYF
NA,TRBV15,NA,TRBJ1-5,TGTGCCACCGGCAAGGGGGTTAGCAATCAGCCCCAGCATTTT,CATGKGVSNQPQHF
NA,TRBV6-5,NA,TRBJ1-5,TGTGCCAGCAGTATGGACAGAGAAGGGGATCAGCCCCAGCATTTT,CASSMDREGDQPQHF
NA,TRBV11-2,NA,TRBJ2-3,TGTGCCAGCAGCTACCAAGATCGGGGCACAGATACGCAGTATTTT,CASSYQDRGTDTQYF
TRBD2,TRBV10-2,NA,TRBJ2-7,TGCGCCAGCAGTGGGACTGTGCCTAGCGGGAGGAAATACGAGCAGTACTTC,CASSGTVPSGRKYEQYF
NA,TRBV6-5,NA,TRBJ2-7,TGTGCCAGCAGTTATGCGGGGTACGAGCAGTACTTC,CASSYAGYEQYF
NA,TRBV9,NA,TRBJ2-7,TGTGCCAGCAGCCCCACCCGTTACACCCCCTACGAGCAGTACTTC,CASSPTRYTPYEQYF
TRBD1,TRBV18,NA,TRBJ2-3,TGTGCCAGCTCGACAACCGGGACAGGAGTAGATACGCAGTATTTT,CASSTTGTGVDTQYF
NA,TRBV30,NA,TRBJ1-4,TGTGCCTCCCTGGCGGGCCGCGAAAAACTGTTTTTT,CASLAGREKLFF
NA,TRBV15,NA,TRBJ1-2,TGTGCCACCAGCACCGCCGGGTTCCGACTCTATGGCTACACCTTC,CATSTAGFRLYGYTF
NA,TRBV5-4,NA,TRBJ2-3,TGTGCCAGCAGCTCTCTCCGGGGCACAGATACGCAGTATTTT,CASSSLRGTDTQYF
TRBD2,TRBV27,NA,TRBJ2-1,TGTGCCAGCAGTTCTAGCGGGAGAGGAAGTGAGCAGTTCTTC,CASSSSGRGSEQFF